This T cell receptor (beta chain) was identified in a study of control samples from healthy donors and cancer patients. The V and J ends lost 3 bases and 3 bases respectively, with 14 bases between them. Germline assignment: CDR1 LNHNV and CDR2 YYDKDF (reference sequence). The CDR3 contains 15 residues. Measured with immunoSEQ multiplex PCR; TCRdb has only the in-frame clones, and not every one. The sample includes 75,000 to 95,000 clones, less than 85% of them seen just once. The clonotype comes from a man in his 70s with lung cancer. This rearrangement joins TRBV15 to TRBJ2-5; the D gene is possibly TRBD1 (5 bases). Sequencing used PBMCs. Here the CDR3 reads CATSSLQEPKETQYF. DNA of the CDR3: TGTGCCACCAGCAGTCTACAGGAACCTAAAGAGACCCAGTACTTC.